Reported below is one T cell receptor beta chain. This entry is derived from a study of blood T cell repertoires in COVID-19. Across the whole study: The samples span acute and convalescent COVID-19 from the United States, Italy and Spain.

Here immunoSEQ multiplex PCR was the method, and the copy in TCRdb shows in-frame clones only, minus some. The sample lists fewer than 250,000 clones; 70% to 90% were seen once. Per germline, CDR1 SGHDT and CDR2 YYEEEE. This CDR3 is 13 amino acids long. V lost 7 bases to trimming and J lost 3 bases, with 13 bases between them. Sequencing was performed on PBMCs or T cells enriched from blood (not recorded which). This TCR was sampled from a woman aged 40-49 years with acute COVID-19. This sequence joins TRBV5-6 and TRBJ1-2, with D hard to call. The CDR3 sequence: CASRGRDDYGYTF. CDR3 bases: TGTGCCAGCCGCGGAAGAGATGACTATGGCTACACCTTC.